Listed below are T cell receptor beta chains from one sample, sequenced in a study of OX40 agonist ivuxolimab in advanced cancers. Some clones are missing from TCRdb's copy, which holds only in-frame ones; the method was immunoSEQ multiplex PCR. The sample shows some 60,000 clones, about four fifths of them seen only once. The sample consisted of CD4+ or CD8+ T cells sorted from blood, taken in a trial of the OX40 agonist ivuxolimab. These receptors came from an adult with an advanced solid tumor such as melanoma, head and neck, liver or kidney cancer. Each CDR3 is given with its conserved first and last residue. Each record gives: J gene, V gene, CDR3 length, clone size, D gene, CDR3 protein, CDR3 DNA. The D gene is left open where the match is weak. Clone size, where shown, is once, few, many, or a class for clones that have expanded.

j_gene: TRBJ2-7; v_gene: TRBV2; len: 14; abundance: NA; d_gene: TRBD1; CDR3aa: CASSTRGQAYEQYF; CDR3nt: TGTGCCAGCAGTACCAGGGGGCAGGCCTACGAGCAGTACTTC
j_gene: TRBJ1-2; v_gene: TRBV2; len: 12; abundance: NA; d_gene: NA; CDR3aa: CASRSQGYGYTF; CDR3nt: TGTGCCAGCAGAAGTCAGGGATATGGCTACACCTTC
j_gene: TRBJ1-2; v_gene: TRBV11-3; len: 15; abundance: NA; d_gene: NA; CDR3aa: CASSGKGLLNYGYTF; CDR3nt: TGTGCCAGCAGCGGCAAGGGACTGCTAAACTATGGCTACACCTTC
j_gene: TRBJ2-3; v_gene: TRBV2; len: 15; abundance: NA; d_gene: TRBD2; CDR3aa: CASRETSRGTDTQYF; CDR3nt: TGTGCCAGCAGGGAGACTAGCCGCGGCACAGATACGCAGTATTTT
j_gene: TRBJ2-1; v_gene: TRBV7-9; len: 15; abundance: NA; d_gene: TRBD2; CDR3aa: CASHAREREGYEQFF; CDR3nt: TGTGCCAGCCATGCTCGTGAGCGGGAGGGTTATGAGCAGTTCTTC
j_gene: TRBJ2-2; v_gene: TRBV11-2; len: 15; abundance: NA; d_gene: NA; CDR3aa: CASSLVGAQTGELFF; CDR3nt: TGTGCCAGCAGCTTAGTTGGGGCTCAAACCGGGGAGCTGTTTTTT
j_gene: TRBJ1-2; v_gene: TRBV19; len: 12; abundance: few; d_gene: TRBD1; CDR3aa: CASSDRDYGYTF; CDR3nt: TGTGCCAGTAGCGACAGGGACTATGGCTACACCTTC
j_gene: TRBJ2-2; v_gene: TRBV9; len: 14; abundance: NA; d_gene: NA; CDR3aa: CASSVDMNTGELFF; CDR3nt: TGTGCCAGCAGCGTCGACATGAACACCGGGGAGCTGTTTTTT
j_gene: TRBJ2-3; v_gene: TRBV2; len: 13; abundance: NA; d_gene: NA; CDR3aa: CASSDPPADTQYF; CDR3nt: TGTGCCAGCAGCGACCCCCCAGCCGATACGCAGTATTTT
j_gene: TRBJ1-5; v_gene: TRBV5-1; len: 15; abundance: few; d_gene: TRBD1; CDR3aa: CASSPGTGGGQPQHF; CDR3nt: TGCGCCAGCAGCCCCGGGACAGGGGGTGGCCAGCCCCAGCATTTT
j_gene: TRBJ2-7; v_gene: TRBV9; len: 15; abundance: NA; d_gene: TRBD2; CDR3aa: CASSVGRGGRYEQYF; CDR3nt: TGTGCCAGCAGCGTTGGTCGGGGGGGCCGCTACGAGCAGTACTTC
j_gene: TRBJ1-6; v_gene: TRBV30; len: 16; abundance: NA; d_gene: NA; CDR3aa: CAWKTAGASYNSPLHF; CDR3nt: TGTGCCTGGAAAACCGCCGGGGCATCCTATAATTCACCCCTCCACTTT
j_gene: TRBJ2-1; v_gene: TRBV19; len: 17; abundance: NA; d_gene: TRBD1; CDR3aa: CASSKLAGTGIPNEQFF; CDR3nt: TGTGCCAGTAGTAAGCTGGCAGGGACAGGGATTCCCAATGAGCAGTTCTTC
j_gene: TRBJ1-4; v_gene: TRBV5-1; len: 13; abundance: NA; d_gene: NA; CDR3aa: CASRGPGNEKLFF; CDR3nt: TGCGCCAGCAGGGGTCCCGGGAACGAAAAACTGTTTTTT
j_gene: TRBJ2-7; v_gene: TRBV5-4; len: 13; abundance: NA; d_gene: NA; CDR3aa: CASSSSWDYEQYF; CDR3nt: TGTGCCAGCAGCTCCAGTTGGGATTACGAGCAGTACTTC
j_gene: TRBJ2-7; v_gene: TRBV6-1; len: 11; abundance: NA; d_gene: NA; CDR3aa: CASSERNEQYF; CDR3nt: TGTGCCAGCAGTGAACGAAACGAGCAGTACTTC
j_gene: TRBJ2-5; v_gene: TRBV7-3; len: 16; abundance: NA; d_gene: TRBD2; CDR3aa: CASSPNGRLAGETQYF; CDR3nt: TGTGCCAGCAGCCCGAACGGCAGACTAGCAGGAGAGACCCAGTACTTC
j_gene: TRBJ2-3; v_gene: TRBV29-1; len: 13; abundance: NA; d_gene: NA; CDR3aa: CSVLLGGLDTQYF; CDR3nt: TGCAGCGTCCTTCTTGGAGGGCTAGATACGCAGTATTTT
j_gene: TRBJ2-7; v_gene: TRBV2; len: 13; abundance: NA; d_gene: NA; CDR3aa: CASSDTKTYEQYF; CDR3nt: TGTGCCAGCAGCGACACAAAAACCTACGAGCAGTACTTC
j_gene: TRBJ2-5; v_gene: TRBV5-1; len: 15; abundance: NA; d_gene: TRBD2; CDR3aa: CASGLAGANQETQYF; CDR3nt: TGCGCCAGCGGACTAGCGGGAGCTAATCAAGAGACCCAGTACTTC
j_gene: TRBJ2-2; v_gene: TRBV2; len: 15; abundance: few; d_gene: TRBD2; CDR3aa: CASRETSGYTGELFF; CDR3nt: TGTGCCAGCAGGGAGACTAGCGGGTACACCGGGGAGCTGTTTTTT
j_gene: TRBJ1-5; v_gene: TRBV18; len: 15; abundance: few; d_gene: NA; CDR3aa: CASSPGIDSNQPQHF; CDR3nt: TGTGCCAGCTCACCAGGGATTGATAGCAATCAGCCCCAGCATTTT
j_gene: TRBJ1-6; v_gene: TRBV27; len: 17; abundance: NA; d_gene: NA; CDR3aa: CASSRGLLSSYNSPLHF; CDR3nt: TGTGCCAGCAGCCGGGGACTCCTGAGCTCCTATAATTCACCCCTCCACTTT
j_gene: TRBJ1-1; v_gene: TRBV18; len: 13; abundance: NA; d_gene: TRBD1; CDR3aa: CASSPGQDTEAFF; CDR3nt: TGTGCCAGCTCACCCGGACAGGACACTGAAGCTTTCTTT
j_gene: TRBJ2-1; v_gene: TRBV5-1; len: 14; abundance: NA; d_gene: NA; CDR3aa: CASSSATSYNEQFF; CDR3nt: TGCGCCAGCAGCTCCGCGACTAGCTACAATGAGCAGTTCTTC
j_gene: TRBJ2-1; v_gene: TRBV2; len: 15; abundance: NA; d_gene: TRBD2; CDR3aa: CASSERSGNHNEQFF; CDR3nt: TGTGCCAGCAGCGAGAGAAGCGGGAATCACAATGAGCAGTTCTTC
j_gene: TRBJ2-7; v_gene: TRBV27; len: 15; abundance: NA; d_gene: TRBD2; CDR3aa: CASTPGGASSYEQYF; CDR3nt: TGTGCCAGCACGCCCGGGGGGGCCAGCTCCTACGAGCAGTACTTC
j_gene: TRBJ2-7; v_gene: TRBV7-3; len: 13; abundance: NA; d_gene: NA; CDR3aa: CASSPEGAGEQYF; CDR3nt: TGTGCCAGCAGCCCTGAAGGGGCCGGGGAGCAGTACTTC
j_gene: TRBJ2-2; v_gene: TRBV2; len: 16; abundance: once; d_gene: NA; CDR3aa: CASSGTFSANTGELFF; CDR3nt: TGTGCCAGCAGTGGAACCTTTTCGGCGAACACCGGGGAGCTGTTTTTT
j_gene: TRBJ2-7; v_gene: TRBV2; len: 10; abundance: few; d_gene: NA; CDR3aa: CASSAFEQYF; CDR3nt: TGTGCCAGCAGTGCTTTCGAGCAGTACTTC
j_gene: TRBJ1-2; v_gene: TRBV2; len: 13; abundance: NA; d_gene: NA; CDR3aa: CASSSRGRYGYTF; CDR3nt: TGTGCCAGCAGTTCAAGGGGGAGGTATGGCTACACCTTC
j_gene: TRBJ2-7; v_gene: TRBV5-5; len: 15; abundance: NA; d_gene: TRBD2; CDR3aa: CASSETGGPSYEQYF; CDR3nt: TGTGCCAGCAGCGAGACGGGAGGGCCTAGTTACGAGCAGTACTTC
j_gene: TRBJ2-7; v_gene: TRBV6-1; len: 13; abundance: few; d_gene: NA; CDR3aa: CASSLDMTYEQYF; CDR3nt: TGTGCCAGCAGCCTGGACATGACCTACGAGCAGTACTTC
j_gene: TRBJ1-2; v_gene: TRBV5-1; len: 15; abundance: NA; d_gene: NA; CDR3aa: CASSLEGGAYYGYTF; CDR3nt: TGCGCCAGCAGCTTGGAGGGGGGCGCTTACTATGGCTACACCTTC
j_gene: TRBJ2-1; v_gene: TRBV9; len: 12; abundance: medium-sized; d_gene: NA; CDR3aa: CASSVSSNEQFF; CDR3nt: TGTGCCAGCAGCGTCTCTTCCAATGAGCAGTTCTTC
j_gene: TRBJ2-7; v_gene: TRBV30; len: 16; abundance: few; d_gene: TRBD1; CDR3aa: CAWSNPWTGEMDEQYF; CDR3nt: TGTGCCTGGAGTAACCCCTGGACAGGGGAGATGGACGAGCAGTACTTC
j_gene: TRBJ1-5; v_gene: TRBV18; len: 14; abundance: NA; d_gene: TRBD1; CDR3aa: CASSPTGVNQPQHF; CDR3nt: TGTGCCAGCTCACCTACAGGGGTCAATCAGCCCCAGCATTTT
j_gene: TRBJ1-2; v_gene: TRBV5-6; len: 14; abundance: NA; d_gene: TRBD1; CDR3aa: CASSYRDRYYGYTF; CDR3nt: TGTGCCAGCAGCTACCGGGACAGATACTATGGCTACACCTTC
j_gene: TRBJ2-3; v_gene: TRBV7-2; len: 18; abundance: NA; d_gene: TRBD2; CDR3aa: CASSPRGTSGGRSDTQYF; CDR3nt: TGTGCCAGCAGCCCCCGTGGGACTAGCGGGGGGAGGTCAGATACGCAGTATTTT
j_gene: TRBJ1-2; v_gene: TRBV29-1; len: 12; abundance: NA; d_gene: TRBD1; CDR3aa: CSVDGQGGGYTF; CDR3nt: TGCAGCGTTGATGGACAGGGAGGTGGCTACACCTTC
j_gene: TRBJ2-3; v_gene: TRBV9; len: 14; abundance: NA; d_gene: NA; CDR3aa: CASTSLGLTDTQYF; CDR3nt: TGTGCCAGCACGAGTTTGGGACTTACAGATACGCAGTATTTT
j_gene: TRBJ1-4; v_gene: TRBV7-9; len: 15; abundance: NA; d_gene: TRBD1; CDR3aa: CASSRTGTPNEKLFF; CDR3nt: TGTGCCAGCAGTCGGACAGGGACGCCTAATGAAAAACTGTTTTTT
j_gene: TRBJ2-7; v_gene: TRBV6-6; len: 15; abundance: NA; d_gene: NA; CDR3aa: CASSYRSQGSYEQYF; CDR3nt: TGTGCCAGCAGTTACCGAAGCCAGGGGTCCTACGAGCAGTACTTC
j_gene: TRBJ2-7; v_gene: TRBV27; len: 13; abundance: NA; d_gene: NA; CDR3aa: CASSLMGRHEQYF; CDR3nt: TGTGCCAGCAGTTTAATGGGGAGACACGAGCAGTACTTC
j_gene: TRBJ1-2; v_gene: TRBV13; len: 14; abundance: NA; d_gene: NA; CDR3aa: CASSLGQFDYGYTF; CDR3nt: TGTGCCAGCAGCCTTGGACAGTTTGACTATGGCTACACCTTC
j_gene: TRBJ1-3; v_gene: TRBV5-1; len: 15; abundance: few; d_gene: NA; CDR3aa: CASSSGLSSGNTIYF; CDR3nt: TGCGCCAGCAGCTCGGGACTGAGCTCTGGAAACACCATATATTTT
j_gene: TRBJ2-7; v_gene: TRBV28; len: 13; abundance: NA; d_gene: NA; CDR3aa: CATKGPITYEQYF; CDR3nt: TGTGCCACCAAGGGCCCCATTACCTACGAGCAGTACTTC